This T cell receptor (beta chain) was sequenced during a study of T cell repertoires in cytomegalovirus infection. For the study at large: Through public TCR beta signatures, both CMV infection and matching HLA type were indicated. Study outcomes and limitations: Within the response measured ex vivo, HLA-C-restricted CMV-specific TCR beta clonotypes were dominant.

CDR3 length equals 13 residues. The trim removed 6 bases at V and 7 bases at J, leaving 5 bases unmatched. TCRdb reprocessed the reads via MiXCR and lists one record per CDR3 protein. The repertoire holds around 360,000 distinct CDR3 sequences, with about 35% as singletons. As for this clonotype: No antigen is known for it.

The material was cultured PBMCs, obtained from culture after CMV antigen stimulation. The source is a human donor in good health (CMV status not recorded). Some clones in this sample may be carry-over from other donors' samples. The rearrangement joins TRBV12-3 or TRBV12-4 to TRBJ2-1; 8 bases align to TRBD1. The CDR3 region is CASSQGATNEQFF. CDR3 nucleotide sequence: TGTGCCAGCAGCCAGGGGGCAACGAATGAGCAGTTCTTC.